This TCR beta chain derives from a study of blood T cell repertoires in COVID-19. Across the study: Nucleic acid was either cDNA or gDNA, and it came from T cells, B-cell-depleted T cells, or PBMCs.

Followed over time, Seattle patients had been enrolled while infection was active. Original analysis: Researchers report that nucleated cell counts were estimated from reference gene primer amplification. Some clones are missing from TCRdb's copy, which holds only in-frame ones; the method was immunoSEQ multiplex PCR. V and J calls and clone size are copied from that table; D and trimming were computed from the DNA. The table has roughly 150,000 clones, approximately 92% seen once; the top ten hold around an eighth. J gave up 0 bases and V 1 base, and 7 bases lay outside the gene matches. Germline CDR1 and CDR2: SGHVS and FQNEAQ. This CDR3 is 17 amino acids long.

This TCR was sampled from a man aged 18 to 30 with COVID-19, enrolled during active disease. This chain links TRBV7-8 with TRBJ2-7; 9 positions match TRBD2. Sequencing was performed on peripheral blood. The CDR3 sequence: CASSLVAGGLSSYEQYF. DNA for the CDR3: TGTGCCAGCAGCTTAGTGGCGGGAGGGTTGAGCTCCTACGAGCAGTACTTC. The full variable domain, with the rest looked up from reference TRBV7-8 and TRBJ2-7, is GAGVSQSPRYKVAKRGQDVALRCDPISGHVSLFWYQQALGQGPEFLTYFQNEAQLDKSGLPSDRFFAERPEGSVSTLKIQRTQQEDSAVYLCASSLVAGGLSSYEQYFGPGTRLTVT.